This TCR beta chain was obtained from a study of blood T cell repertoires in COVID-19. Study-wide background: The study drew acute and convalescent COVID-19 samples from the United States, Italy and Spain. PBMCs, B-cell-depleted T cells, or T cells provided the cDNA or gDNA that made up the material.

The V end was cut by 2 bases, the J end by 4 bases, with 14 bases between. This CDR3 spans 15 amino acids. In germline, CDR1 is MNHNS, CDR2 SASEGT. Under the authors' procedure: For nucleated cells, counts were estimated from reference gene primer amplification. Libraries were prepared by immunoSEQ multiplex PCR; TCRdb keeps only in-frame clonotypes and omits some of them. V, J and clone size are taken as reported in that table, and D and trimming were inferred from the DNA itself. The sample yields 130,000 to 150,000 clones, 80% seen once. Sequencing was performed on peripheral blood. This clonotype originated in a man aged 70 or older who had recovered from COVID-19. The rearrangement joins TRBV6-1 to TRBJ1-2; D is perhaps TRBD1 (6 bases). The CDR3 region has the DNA TGTGCCAGCAGTGAATGGCAGGGGCAGACCTATGGCTACACCTTC. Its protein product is CASSEWQGQTYGYTF.